Below are 4 T cell receptor beta chains sequenced from a single sample in a study of blood T cell repertoires in COVID-19. The protocol was immunoSEQ multiplex PCR, while the TCRdb copy is restricted to in-frame clones and leaves out a portion. Here the sample spans roughly 100,000 clones, 87% being singletons. The specimen sequenced was peripheral blood. The receptors were sampled from a human donor in a cohort sampled during active COVID-19.

The V gene is TRBV4-2, the J gene TRBJ2-7; TRBD2 matches 9 bases. After removal of 4 bases from V and 1 base from J, the junction contained 11 bases not matched to a gene. The CDR3 is made up of 17 amino acids. Germline V gene data show CDR1 as LGHNA and CDR2 as YNFKEQ. CDR3 in DNA: TGTGCCAGCAGCCCGGTTGGCGAAGCGGGAGGTTCCTACGAGCAGTACTTC. Its protein is CASSPVGEAGGSYEQYF.

This clone was detected only once. The chain combines TRBV29-1 with TRBJ2-2; 9 bases align to TRBD2. CDR1 and CDR2 (germline): SQVTM, ANQGSEA. The CDR3 is made up of 15 amino acids. V gave up 0 bases and J gave up 7 bases; unmatched junction bases: 6. The CDR3 region is CSVEDPLAGFGELFF. The CDR3, as DNA: TGCAGCGTTGAAGATCCTCTAGCGGGATTCGGGGAGCTGTTTTTT.

The chain carries TRBV7-3 and TRBJ2-5; no definite D call. The V and J ends lost 2 bases and 3 bases respectively, with 7 bases between them. CDR1 and CDR2 (germline): SGHTA, FQGTGA. The CDR3 spans 13 residues. The CDR3 is CASSLYLEETQYF. In DNA form, the CDR3 reads TGTGCCAGCAGCTTATATCTTGAAGAGACCCAGTACTTC.

This chain connects TRBV7-3 to TRBJ2-1, with 13 positions matching TRBD2. Germline V gives CDR1 SGHTA, CDR2 FQGTGA. The CDR3 is 16 residues long. V dropped 4 bases and J dropped 7; count of bases not matched to a gene: 7. The CDR3 coding sequence is TGTGCCAGCAGCTCCCCGACTAGCGGGAGGCAAAATGAGCAGTTCTTC. This encodes CASSSPTSGRQNEQFF.